This TCR beta chain originates from a study of shared clonotypes between healthy human individuals. The study's findings and limits: Clonotypes shared by all four donors outscored non-shared clonotypes in generation probability.

Comments on this clone: Its antigen is unknown.

Sequenced by immunoSEQ multiplex PCR; TCRdb stores in-frame clones only, minus some. The top ten hold approximately 24% of the sample, which has about 110,000 clones, 68% seen once. This CDR3 region has 11 residues. V was shortened by 6 bases and J by 7 bases, with 6 bases between the two germline ends. The V gene's germline CDR1 is MGHDK and CDR2 SYGVNS. The TCR was taken from a woman younger than 45 in good health. Sequencing was done on a sample of memory CD8+ T cells sorted from blood. The subset is: CD45RO+ cells pooled with CCR7-negative TemRA cells. V usage is TRBV25-1 and J usage is TRBJ2-2, with D unclear. The CDR3 DNA sequence: TGTGCCAGCAGCTATATCGGGGAGCTGTTTTTT. Its translation is CASSYIGELFF.